This T cell receptor (beta chain) was sequenced for a study of blood T cell repertoires in COVID-19 (TCRdb year 2020). With respect to the entire study: The collaborator samples originated in the United States, Italy and Spain and spanned the acute and convalescent phases of COVID-19. The material from the prospective study consisted of cDNA or gDNA derived from T cells, B-cell-depleted T cells, or PBMCs. The dataset comprised deeply sampled blood TCRbeta repertoires from subjects exposed to, actively infected with, or recovered from COVID-19. The repertoires were released in a freely available public database intended as a resource for research on the immune response to SARS-CoV-2. Samples came from the ongoing ImmuneRACE study (first 160 participants) plus 1,254 subjects from 6 global collaborators. The sample metadata nearly always contained a de-identified subject ID, COVID-19 status, age in years and sex. HLA class I and class II types, where available, came from metadata supplied by the sample provider rather than from assay-based typing. General conclusions and limits of the study: Clinical and demographic metadata were provided uncurated, with the amount varying by source and participant.

Note on this clone: Its cognate antigen has yet to be identified. No clone much larger than this one lies a single base away; base qualities are absent.

The germline V gene (reference sequence) supplies CDR1 LGHDT and CDR2 YNNKEL. Germline trimming amounts to 4 bases on V and 4 bases on J, with 3 as the count of junction bases outside the gene matches. The CDR3 numbers 13 residues from cysteine through phenylalanine. CDR3 DNA only is kept here, 39 bases in frame from base 1. Whole blood was collected in K2EDTA tubes by collaborating institutions according to the institutions' own protocols. For TCRbeta analysis, collaborator samples were shipped as frozen whole blood, as isolated PBMCs, or as DNA extracted from either sample type. TCRbeta CDR3 regions were amplified from genomic DNA using the immunoSEQ Assay, a bias-controlled multiplex PCR. Regarding the original processing steps: Nucleated cell counts per sample were estimated from amplification of reference gene primers within the assay. To quantify the absolute abundance of each unique TCRbeta CDR3 rearrangement, sequence reads were collapsed and filtered. Productive Simpson clonality was computed per sample as the square root of Simpson's diversity index over productive rearrangements. TCRdb limited this immuneACCESS table to in-frame rearrangements with V and J called. A share of clones is missing; checked studies link under half to unresolved V genes, and the rest is unexplained. From that table come the V and J calls and clone size; the DNA was used to work out D and trimming. The sample data list 200,000 to 300,000 clones, and 75% to 85% of these were observed just once. The top ten constitute about an eighth of the sample.

The receptor's source is a woman aged 55-70 years with active or convalescent COVID-19. Recombination linked TRBV3-1 (or the pseudogene TRBV3-2) to TRBJ2-7; TRBD1 fits 8 bases in the junction. Sequenced: peripheral blood. The nucleotide sequence is TGTGCCAGCAGCCGCCAGGGGGCGTACGAGCAGTACTTC. This gives the protein CASSRQGAYEQYF.